This T cell receptor beta chain was recorded in a study of T-cell reconstitution after alpha-beta-depleted transplantation in children. This clonotype was seen many times. The V gene's germline CDR1 is DFQATT and CDR2 SNEGSKA (reference sequence). V was pared by 5 bases and J by 2 bases, with 10 bases of the junction left unmatched. The CDR3 is made up of 15 amino acids. It was with unique molecular identifiers that the TCRbeta library was prepared. TCRdb reprocessed the PCR reads via MiXCR and lists one record per CDR3 protein. Among some 240,000 distinct CDR3 sequences listed, about 8.8% were seen once.

The chain carries TRBV20-1 and TRBJ2-3, with 7 bases identical to TRBD1. The receptor comes from a human donor who donated a stem cell graft to a child with SCID. The sample consisted of PBMCs from the stem cell graft donor, taken from the stem cell graft. In DNA, the CDR3 is TGCAGTGCTTCCAGACAGGGAAAGGTCACAGATACGCAGTATTTT. Residues: CSASRQGKVTDTQYF.